The 2 T cell receptor beta chains reported below all come from one sample, sequenced in a study of OX40 agonist ivuxolimab in advanced cancers. The protocol was immunoSEQ multiplex PCR, while the TCRdb copy is restricted to in-frame clones and leaves out a portion. The table includes 20,000 to 25,000 clones, about 81% detected once. The material was CD4+ or CD8+ T cells sorted from blood, obtained in a trial of the OX40 agonist ivuxolimab. The receptor source for this set is an adult with an advanced solid tumor such as melanoma, head and neck, liver or kidney cancer.

The V gene is TRBV6-4, the J gene TRBJ1-5, with 12 positions matching TRBD1. CDR3 size: 18 residues. CDR1 and CDR2 from the germline V gene are MRHNA and SNTAGT. Losses at the gene ends were 0 bases for V and 6 bases for J; bases not matched to a gene: 9. The DNA for the CDR3 is TGTGCCAGCAGTGACTCGATTTGGGACAGGGGGCGGGGTCAGCCCCAGCATTTT. Translation: CASSDSIWDRGRGQPQHF.

The chain is built from TRBV30 and TRBJ2-3, with 7 bases lining up with TRBD1. Per germline, CDR1 GTSNPN and CDR2 SVGIG (reference sequence). The V gene end was trimmed by 2 bases and the J gene end by 0 bases; junction bases not matched to a gene: 5. The CDR3 is made up of 15 amino acids. The CDR3 sequence is CAWSWDSSSTDTQYF. The CDR3 nucleotides read TGTGCCTGGAGTTGGGACAGTTCGAGCACAGATACGCAGTATTTT.